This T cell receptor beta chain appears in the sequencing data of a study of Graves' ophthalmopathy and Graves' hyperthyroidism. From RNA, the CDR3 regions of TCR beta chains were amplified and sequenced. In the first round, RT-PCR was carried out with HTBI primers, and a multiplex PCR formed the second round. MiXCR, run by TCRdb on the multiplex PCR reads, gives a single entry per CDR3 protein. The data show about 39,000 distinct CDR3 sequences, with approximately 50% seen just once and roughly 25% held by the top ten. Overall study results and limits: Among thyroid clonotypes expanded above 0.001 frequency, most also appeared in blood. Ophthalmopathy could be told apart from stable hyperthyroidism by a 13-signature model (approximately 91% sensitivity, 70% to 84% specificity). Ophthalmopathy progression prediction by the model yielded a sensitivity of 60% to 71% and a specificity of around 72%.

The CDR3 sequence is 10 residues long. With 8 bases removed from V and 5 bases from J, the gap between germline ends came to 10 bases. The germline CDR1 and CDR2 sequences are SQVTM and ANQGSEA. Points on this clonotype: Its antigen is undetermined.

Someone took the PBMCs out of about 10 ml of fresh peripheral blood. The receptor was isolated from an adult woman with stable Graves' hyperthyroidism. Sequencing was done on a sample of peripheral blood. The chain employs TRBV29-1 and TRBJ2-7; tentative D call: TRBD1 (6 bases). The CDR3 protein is CSYTGHEQYF. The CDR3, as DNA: TGCAGCTATACAGGGCACGAGCAGTACTTC.